These 9 T cell receptor beta chains were all obtained from the same sample, sequenced in a study of cytomegalovirus exposure and HLA in healthy donors (dated by TCRdb to the late 2010s). Libraries were constructed by the immunoSEQ multiplex PCR assay. A mixture of 60 forward primers for TCR Vbeta segments and 13 reverse primers for TCR Jbeta segments was used in the multiplex PCR. This immuneACCESS table, as held by TCRdb, lists in-frame sequences with V and J called but not all clones. Of the missing ones, under half trace to an unresolved V gene in checked studies; the others have no known cause. A total of about 160,000 clones appear in this sample, around 78% of them only once. The ten most abundant clones make up 2.5% to 3.5% of the sample. The sequencing sample was made of PBMCs. Receptors were obtained from a woman aged 40 to 55 in good health and CMV-seronegative.

The CDR3 DNA reads TGTGCCAGCAGTTTGGGAGGTCCCTCTGGAAACACCATATATTTT. Translated: CASSLGGPSGNTIYF. J is TRBJ1-3 and V is TRBV6-1; D unclear. The V and J ends lost 5 bases and 0 bases respectively, with 11 bases between them. Germline V gene sequence: CDR1 MNHNS, CDR2 SASEGT. The CDR3 has 15 amino acids.

The chain uses TRBV5-1 and TRBJ1-6, with 7 nucleotides matching TRBD1. CDR1 is SGHRS, CDR2 YFSETQ, per germline. J gave up 2 bases and V 0 bases, and 5 bases lay outside the gene matches. The CDR3 extends over 17 amino acids. The CDR3 DNA sequence: TGCGCCAGCAGCTTGGGGCAGGGGGGCGCCTATAATTCACCCCTCCACTTT. As protein: CASSLGQGGAYNSPLHF.

The CDR3 coding sequence is TGTGCCAGCAGCCGCCAGGAGAACACTGAAGCTTTCTTT. Translated: CASSRQENTEAFF. V usage is TRBV7-6 and J usage is TRBJ1-1; D gene unclear. CDR1 and CDR2 from the germline V gene are SGHVS and FNYEAQ. The CDR3 runs to 13 residues. Deletions cut 5 bases from V and 1 base from J, with 8 bases between.

The CDR3 DNA reads as TGTGCCAGCAGCTTTGGACAGGGTAGAACCGGGGAGCTGTTTTTT. Protein: CASSFGQGRTGELFF. The chain carries TRBV7-3 and TRBJ2-2, with 8 positions matching TRBD1. This CDR3 comprises 15 residues. V lost 3 bases to trimming and J lost 5 bases; unmatched junction nucleotides: 5. The germline V gene has CDR1 SGHTA and CDR2 FQGTGA.

V usage is TRBV5-4 and J usage is TRBJ1-4, with a tentative D call TRBD1 (6 bases). Trimming stripped 3 bases from V and 7 bases from J, with 22 bases between. The CDR3 extends over 17 amino acids. CDR1 and CDR2 (germline): SGHNT, YYREEE (reference sequence). Here the CDR3 reads CASSWGGNRAGGEKLFF. The CDR3 DNA follows: TGTGCCAGCAGCTGGGGGGGAAACAGGGCGGGAGGTGAAAAACTGTTTTTT.

The V gene is TRBV4-2, the J gene TRBJ1-3; a weak D match, TRBD1 (6 bases). Germline CDR1 and CDR2: LGHNA and YNFKEQ. CDR3 length equals 16 residues. With 1 base removed from V and 0 bases from J, the gap between germline ends came to 10 bases. The CDR3 region is CASSQAQQGSGNTIYF. The CDR3 DNA reads TGTGCCAGCAGCCAAGCACAACAGGGCTCTGGAAACACCATATATTTT.

V gene TRBV28 combines with J gene TRBJ1-4; D not resolved. The CDR3 loop spans 16 amino acids. Deletions cut 6 bases from V and 0 bases from J, with 14 bases between. In germline, CDR1 is MDHEN, CDR2 SYDVKM. CDR3 in DNA: TGTGCCAGCAGCATCTTAGACACTGCAACTAATGAAAAACTGTTTTTT. Translated, it gives CASSILDTATNEKLFF.

V gene TRBV19 combines with J gene TRBJ1-2, with D hard to call. Per the germline V gene, CDR1 is LNHDA and CDR2 is SQIVND (reference sequence). Trimming took off 5 bases at V and 7 bases at J, with 14 bases between the two ends. The CDR3 contains 13 residues. Here the CDR3 reads CASSPRRFGGYTF. CDR3 in DNA: TGTGCCAGTAGTCCTAGGAGGTTTGGTGGCTACACCTTC.

This clone was recorded once. The chain has TRBV7-2 and TRBJ2-3; a weak D match, TRBD2 (6 bases). The ends were cut back, 2 bases at V and 1 base at J, with 16 bases in the middle. In germline, CDR1 is SGHTA, CDR2 FQGNSA. The CDR3 has 17 amino acids. CDR3 DNA sequence: TGTGCCAGCAGCTTATGGGTCGGAGGGACTGGCACAGATACGCAGTATTTT. Its translation is CASSLWVGGTGTDTQYF.